The 6 T cell receptor beta chains below were found in one sample sequenced in a study of T-cell reconstitution after alpha-beta-depleted transplantation in children. Preparing the TCRbeta library involved the use of unique molecular identifiers. TCRdb reprocessed the PCR reads with MiXCR, giving one entry per CDR3 protein. The sample has about 600,000 distinct CDR3 sequences, roughly a tenth seen once. Sequencing used PBMCs from the stem cell graft donor, obtained from the stem cell graft. The receptors come from a human donor who donated a stem cell graft to a child with acute myeloid leukemia.

This clonotype has only a few counts. The V gene is TRBV12-3 or TRBV12-4, the J gene TRBJ2-1; 12 bases match TRBD2. V was pared by 5 bases and J by 7 bases, with 9 bases of the junction left unmatched. This CDR3 region has 16 residues. The CDR3 sequence: CASSPETSGRWNEQFF. Written as DNA, the CDR3 is TGTGCCAGCAGTCCCGAGACTAGCGGGAGATGGAATGAGCAGTTCTTC.

In DNA form, the CDR3 reads TGTGCCAGCAGTTTATCAGCGACAGGGGGAGAAAAACTGTTTTTT. It specifies CASSLSATGGEKLFF. The chain has TRBV27 and TRBJ1-4, with TRBD1 matching over 9 bases. The CDR3 has 15 amino acids. The trim removed 0 bases at V and 8 bases at J, leaving 4 bases unmatched. The germline V gene has CDR1 MNHEY and CDR2 SMNVEV (reference sequence).

This clonotype has just a few counts. The CDR3 nucleotides are TGTGCCAGCAGCTTAGAAGGGGGGGCTATATTAATCACGCAGTATTTT. Its translation is CASSLEGGAILITQYF. The chain uses TRBV7-8 and TRBJ2-3; D might be TRBD2 (7 bases). Trimming cost V 1 base and J 9 bases, with 20 bases left between them. The V gene's germline CDR1 is SGHVS and CDR2 FQNEAQ. The CDR3 contains 16 residues.

This clonotype appeared once. The chain combines TRBV12-3 or TRBV12-4 with TRBJ1-1, with 12 bases matching TRBD1. This CDR3 has 17 residues. After removal of 7 bases from V and 1 base from J, the junction contained 10 bases not matched to a gene. This chain's CDR3 is CASIPRLGQGANTEAFF. DNA of the CDR3: TGTGCCAGCATCCCCCGACTGGGACAGGGGGCGAACACTGAAGCTTTCTTT.

This chain links TRBV24-1 with TRBJ2-1; TRBD2 might be the D (6 bases). V was cut by 4 bases and J by 8 bases, with 20 bases left in between. The length of the CDR3 is 16 residues. Germline assignment: CDR1 KGHDR and CDR2 SFDVKD. DNA for the CDR3: TGTGCCACCAGTGACCTGACTCCGGGGGAAGGGGATGAGCAGTTCTTC. Amino acids: CATSDLTPGEGDEQFF.

This clonotype was counted at least ten times. The V call is TRBV6-2 or TRBV6-3, the J call TRBJ2-7, with 10 bases matching TRBD2. Germline V gives CDR1 MNHEY, CDR2 SVGEGT. This CDR3 is 15 amino acids long. The V gene end was trimmed by 5 bases and the J gene end by 2 bases; junction bases not matched to a gene: 6. Written as DNA, the CDR3 is TGTGCCAGCAGTCCCGGACTAGCGGTAGCCTACGAGCAGTACTTC. It codes for CASSPGLAVAYEQYF.